This TCR beta chain was observed in a study of T cells in Graves' hyperthyroidism and ophthalmopathy. CDR1 and CDR2 (germline): MNHNS, SASEGT. There are 15 residues in the CDR3. Trimming took 7 bases from V and 10 from J; bases not matched to a gene: 11. This clonotype has at least ten counts. Its antigen is currently unknown. For ophthalmopathy patients, the Clinical Activity Score was at least 3 and the NOSPECS grade at least 4; duration was under 3 months. Orbital computed tomography, thyroid ultrasound, serum thyroxine and TRAb, and clinical symptoms together informed the diagnoses. Fresh peripheral blood, approximately 10 ml, yielded the PBMCs. Amplification yielded TCR beta CDR3 regions, with RNA transcripts as the source. Primed by the HTBI set, a first-round RT-PCR was run on the TCR CDR3. TCRdb passed the multiplex PCR reads through MiXCR, listing each CDR3 protein once. This sample has about 600,000 distinct CDR3 sequences; approximately 15% occur once, and the top ten carry 2.5% to 4%.

The study, taken as a whole, reports: Median prediction lead before ophthalmopathy onset was 6.5 months with the model.

The source material was blood. The V call is TRBV6-1, the J call TRBJ1-6; 9 bases align to TRBD1. The receptor comes from a woman in her thirties or forties with Graves' ophthalmopathy. The CDR3 spells CASTEEGTGTSPLHF. The CDR3 nucleotides read TGTGCCAGCACCGAGGAGGGGACAGGGACATCACCCCTCCACTTT.